This passage covers 29 T cell receptor beta chains from one sample sequenced in a study of blood T cell repertoires in COVID-19. The repertoire was sequenced with immunoSEQ multiplex PCR; TCRdb's copy has only in-frame clones and lacks some. The data contain roughly 260,000 clones, approximately 82% of them singletons. The sample consisted of peripheral blood. Every receptor here comes from a woman between 18 and 29 years old with acute or convalescent COVID-19.

V usage is TRBV7-9 and J usage is TRBJ2-1, with D maybe TRBD2 (7 bases). Trimming stripped 5 bases from V and 9 bases from J, with 20 bases between. This CDR3 spans 15 amino acids. Germline V gives CDR1 SEHNR, CDR2 FQNEAQ (reference sequence). The CDR3: CASSPRGGSGGEQFF. In nucleotides, the CDR3 is TGTGCCAGCAGCCCCAGGGGCGGGAGTGGGGGTGAGCAGTTCTTC.

This chain connects TRBV27 to TRBJ1-2; D possibly corresponds to TRBD1 (6 bases). Trimming left V 0 bases short and J 7 bases short, with 15 bases between. The CDR3 sequence is 15 residues long. The germline V gene encodes CDR1 MNHEY and CDR2 SMNVEV (reference sequence). CDR3 in amino acids: CASSLSPGLGAGYTF. The CDR3 DNA follows: TGTGCCAGCAGTTTATCTCCAGGTTTGGGGGCTGGCTACACCTTC.

This clone was recorded once. This chain joins TRBV11-3 and TRBJ2-1; D is unresolved. The CDR3 runs to 12 residues. Trimming stripped 4 bases from V and 12 bases from J, with 13 bases between. The germline V gene has CDR1 SGHNT and CDR2 YENEEA. CDR3 DNA sequence: TGTGCCAGCAGCTCCGTTCCTGGCGGGCAGTTCTTC. Translating gives CASSSVPGGQFF.

This clone was observed a handful of times. This chain links TRBV6-6 with TRBJ2-7; TRBD1 is a possible D gene (5 bases). The CDR3 runs to 14 residues. The germline V gene encodes CDR1 MNHNY and CDR2 SVGAGI (reference sequence). V was shortened by 6 bases and J by 3 bases, with 15 bases between the two germline ends. CDR3 sequence (DNA): TGTGCCAGCAGCCGTTCTCAGGGTGTCTACGAGCAGTACTTC. Encoded protein: CASSRSQGVYEQYF.

The CDR3 nucleotides read TGTGCCAGCAGTGAAGGGGGGACAGTGCGGGGCTACACCTTC. It encodes CASSEGGTVRGYTF. The V call is TRBV6-1, the J call TRBJ1-2, with 7 bases fitting TRBD1. The CDR3 spans 14 residues. The junction had 7 bases not matched to a gene; V was cut back by 1 base and J by 8 bases. Germline assignment: CDR1 MNHNS and CDR2 SASEGT.

The chain recombines TRBV2 with TRBJ2-3; D remains ambiguous. Trimming cost V 3 bases and J 4 bases, with 8 bases left between them. Germline CDR1 and CDR2: SNHLY and FYNNEI. CDR3 length: 13 amino acids. The DNA of the CDR3 is TGTGCCAGCAGTGATCAATCCCCAGATACGCAGTATTTT. Translated, it gives CASSDQSPDTQYF.

To note about this clone: An end of the junction differs from the germline gene, which may be a read error. This chain uses TRBV28 with TRBJ2-4, with 8 nucleotides matching TRBD2. This CDR3 is built from 15 residues. Germline lookup yields CDR1 MDHEN and CDR2 SYDVKM. The CDR3 loop is CASSKGHPGLVGLGF. The CDR3 DNA sequence: TGTGCCAGCAGTAAGGGACACCCGGGACTAGTCGGTCTAGGCTTC.

The chain combines TRBV5-1 with TRBJ2-3, with 11 bases fitting TRBD1. The CDR3 has 17 amino acids. Germline CDR1 is SGHRS and CDR2 is YFSETQ. V shed 4 bases, J shed 7 bases, and the junction held 14 bases outside the gene matches. The CDR3 loop reads CASSLKADRGRGNTQYF. The CDR3 DNA follows: TGCGCCAGCAGCCTGAAAGCGGACAGGGGGCGCGGGAATACGCAGTATTTT.

V is TRBV28 and J is TRBJ1-2; 9 bases fit TRBD1. From germline, CDR1 is MDHEN and CDR2 SYDVKM. The CDR3 has 13 amino acids. Trimming cost V 7 bases and J 4 bases; bases outside gene matches: 4. CDR3 DNA sequence: TGTGCCAGCACTCCGACAGGGGGCTATGGCTACACCTTC. This translates into CASTPTGGYGYTF.

This sequence joins TRBV5-6 and TRBJ2-6, with 12 bases fitting TRBD2. Germline assignment: CDR1 SGHDT and CDR2 YYEEEE. This CDR3 contains 19 residues. The ends lost 5 bases at V and 0 bases at J; junction bases unmatched: 9. Here the CDR3 DNA reads TGTGCCAGCAGGGGGGAGGGACTAGCGGGTAACTCTGGGGCCAACGTCCTGACTTTC. Residues: CASRGEGLAGNSGANVLTF.

The chain uses TRBV18 and TRBJ1-3; D perhaps matches TRBD1 (5 bases). The V gene lost 0 bases and the J gene lost 6 bases, with 12 bases spanning the gap. The CDR3 runs to 15 residues. CDR1 is KGHSH, CDR2 LQKENI, per germline. The CDR3 region has the DNA TGTGCCAGCTCACCACCGGGGCCTCCCAAAAACACCATATATTTT. Its protein product is CASSPPGPPKNTIYF. The full variable domain, completed using reference TRBV18 and TRBJ1-3, is NAGVMQNPRHLVRRRGQEARLRCSPMKGHSHVYWYRQLPEEGLKFMVYLQKENIIDESGMPKERFSAEFPKEGPSILRIQQVVRGDSAAYFCASSPPGPPKNTIYFGEGSWLTVV.

This rearrangement joins TRBV10-1 to TRBJ2-7, with 7 bases fitting TRBD2. There are 13 residues in the CDR3. J was trimmed by 2 bases and V by 9 bases; bases with no gene match: 7. Looked up from germline, CDR1 is WNHNN and CDR2 is SYGVQD (reference sequence). CDR3 bases: TGCGCCAGAATCCGGGGGGTGACCTACGAGCAGTACTTC. Translating gives CARIRGVTYEQYF.

This clone was counted only a few times. V gene TRBV5-1 combines with J gene TRBJ2-7; 9 bases line up with TRBD1. J lost 4 bases, V lost 6 bases, and 2 bases had no gene match. The CDR3 sequence is 12 residues long. Per the germline V gene, CDR1 is SGHRS and CDR2 is YFSETQ. The CDR3 region is CASMGQGYEQYF. The CDR3, as DNA: TGCGCCAGCATGGGACAGGGTTACGAGCAGTACTTC.

The chain combines TRBV5-5 with TRBJ1-2; D is perhaps TRBD1 (6 bases). Trimming took off 0 bases at V and 4 bases at J, with 13 bases between the two ends. Per germline, CDR1 SGHKS and CDR2 YYEKEE (reference sequence). The CDR3 runs to 15 residues. The CDR3: CASSLGQARGYGYTF. The CDR3 DNA sequence: TGTGCCAGCAGCTTGGGACAGGCCCGGGGCTATGGCTACACCTTC. Variable domain in full (rest from reference TRBV5-5 and TRBJ1-2): DAGVTQSPTHLIKTRGQQVTLRCSPISGHKSVSWYQQVLGQGPQFIFQYYEKEERGRGNFPDRFSARQFPNYSSELNVNALLLGDSALYLCASSLGQARGYGYTFGSGTRLTVV.

This clone has a handful of counts. The chain has TRBV6-2 or TRBV6-3 and TRBJ2-5; D possibly corresponds to TRBD2 (6 bases). Germline CDR1 and CDR2: MNHEY and SVGEGT. V lost 6 bases and J lost 2, with 16 bases in between. The CDR3 length is 15 residues. CDR3 DNA sequence: TGTGCCAGCAGCCAACTTTCCGGGGGTCAAGAGACCCAGTACTTC. Translated: CASSQLSGGQETQYF.

V gene TRBV6-6 combines with J gene TRBJ2-7; 8 bases line up with TRBD2. This CDR3 is built from 15 residues. V shed 5 bases, J shed 0 bases, and the junction held 6 bases outside the gene matches. Germline V gene sequence: CDR1 MNHNY, CDR2 SVGAGI (reference sequence). DNA of the CDR3: TGTGCCAGCAGTACCCCGGGAGGGCCCTCCTACGAGCAGTACTTC. Translation: CASSTPGGPSYEQYF.

The chain couples TRBV3-1 (or the pseudogene TRBV3-2) to TRBJ1-4; 12 bases fit TRBD1. The CDR3 totals 15 residues. V was pared by 6 bases and J by 5 bases, with 4 bases of the junction left unmatched. CDR1 is LGHDT and CDR2 is YNNKEL in the germline V gene (reference sequence). DNA for the CDR3: TGTGCCAGCAGGGGACAGGGGGCTTGGAATGAAAAACTGTTTTTT. Translated, it gives CASRGQGAWNEKLFF.

The J gene is TRBJ2-7, the V gene TRBV6-5; 9 bases align to TRBD2. Trimming cost V 6 bases and J 2 bases; bases outside gene matches: 8. The CDR3 is 15 residues long. Germline CDR1 and CDR2: MNHEY and SVGAGI. CDR3 sequence reads: CASSDSSGATYEQYF. The CDR3 DNA sequence: TGTGCCAGCAGCGATTCTAGCGGGGCCACCTACGAGCAGTACTTC.

Points on this clone: Other DNA sequences of this sample code for an identical CDR3. This chain uses TRBV7-9 with TRBJ1-4, with 8 bases aligning to TRBD1. Trimming removed 5 bases from V and 2 bases from J; junction bases left unmatched: 1. In germline, CDR1 is SEHNR, CDR2 FQNEAQ (reference sequence). CDR3 length equals 14 residues. The CDR3 protein is CASSRTGTNEKLFF. The CDR3 DNA follows: TGTGCCAGCAGCCGGACAGGGACTAATGAAAAACTGTTTTTT.

This clone was found once. The chain carries TRBV7-8 and TRBJ2-1, with 12 positions matching TRBD2. V was pared by 5 bases and J by 10 bases, with 15 bases of the junction left unmatched. Germline CDR1 reads SGHVS; CDR2 reads FQNEAQ. CDR3 length: 17 residues. CDR3 coding DNA: TGTGCCAGCAGCCCTAGAGGAGGACTAGCGGGGTTCGAAGAGCAGTTCTTC. Its protein product is CASSPRGGLAGFEEQFF.

This chain links TRBV19 with TRBJ2-1; 7 bases fit TRBD2. Trimming at V came to 6 bases and at J to 0 bases, leaving 5 bases not matched to a gene. This CDR3 comprises 15 residues. Per germline, CDR1 LNHDA and CDR2 SQIVND (reference sequence). Here the CDR3 reads CASSRSSGSYNEQFF. The CDR3 nucleotides are TGTGCCAGTAGCCGCTCTAGCGGCTCCTACAATGAGCAGTTCTTC. The variable domain in full, completed from reference TRBV19 and TRBJ2-1, reads DGGITQSPKYLFRKEGQNVTLSCEQNLNHDAMYWYRQDPGQGLRLIYYSQIVNDFQKGDIAEGYSVSREKKESFPLTVTSAQKNPTAFYLCASSRSSGSYNEQFFGPGTRLTVL.

This chain links TRBV7-6 with TRBJ2-1; a possible D gene is TRBD2 (6 bases). The CDR3 spans 16 residues. The germline CDR1 and CDR2 sequences are SGHVS and FNYEAQ. V dropped 1 base and J dropped 9 bases, with 19 bases sitting between them. CDR3 coding DNA: TGTGCCAGCAGCTTAGTTCCGGGAGCCATGGGCGGTGAGCAGTTCTTC. Translated: CASSLVPGAMGGEQFF.

The chain combines TRBV6-1 with TRBJ1-5, with 7 positions matching TRBD1. This CDR3 is 18 amino acids long. CDR1 and CDR2 (germline): MNHNS, SASEGT. With V trimmed by 1 base and J by 0 bases, 9 bases remained unmatched. The CDR3 region has the DNA TGTGCCAGCAGTGAAGGGGCCCGACAGGGATATAGCAATCAGCCCCAGCATTTT. Encoded protein: CASSEGARQGYSNQPQHF.

This chain links TRBV29-1 with TRBJ2-5, with 7 bases identical to TRBD2. Germline CDR1 and CDR2: SQVTM and ANQGSEA. The CDR3 contains 15 residues. J lost 4 bases, V lost 7 bases, and 15 bases had no gene match. Here the CDR3 DNA reads TGCAGCGGCTCACCGGGGGGTTTATCGGGAGAGACCCAGTACTTC. It encodes CSGSPGGLSGETQYF.

The chain is built from TRBV2 and TRBJ2-2, with D unclear. The germline V gene encodes CDR1 SNHLY and CDR2 FYNNEI. The V gene lost 7 bases and the J gene lost 1 base, with 7 bases spanning the gap. The length of the CDR3 is 13 residues. CDR3 sequence reads: CASTQENTGELFF. As DNA, the CDR3 is TGTGCCAGCACCCAGGAGAACACCGGGGAGCTGTTTTTT.

This sequence joins TRBV3-1 (or the pseudogene TRBV3-2) and TRBJ2-2; TRBD2 aligns across 14 bases. The germline V gene has CDR1 LGHDT and CDR2 YNNKEL (reference sequence). Trimming removed 3 bases from V and 0 bases from J; junction bases left unmatched: 9. The length of the CDR3 is 20 residues. The CDR3 sequence is CASSQTTSGRAYTNTGELFF. DNA of the CDR3: TGTGCCAGCAGCCAGACGACTAGCGGGAGGGCCTATACGAACACCGGGGAGCTGTTTTTT.

The V call is TRBV6-5, the J call TRBJ2-7, with D hard to call. CDR1 is MNHEY and CDR2 is SVGAGI in the germline V gene. Trimming removed 2 bases from V and 4 bases from J, with 12 bases in between. The CDR3 totals 14 residues. The CDR3 DNA is TGTGCCAGCAGTTACCATGGCGGAGAATACGAGCAGTACTTC. Its translation: CASSYHGGEYEQYF.

The sample holds a few counts of this clone. The rearrangement uses TRBV7-9 and TRBJ2-7, with no clear D. Germline assignment: CDR1 SEHNR and CDR2 FQNEAQ (reference sequence). Deletions cut 4 bases from V and 7 bases from J, with 17 bases between. The CDR3 runs 14 residues. The CDR3 loop is CASSSLLGPWEQYF. The CDR3, as DNA: TGTGCCAGCAGCTCCCTTTTGGGCCCCTGGGAGCAGTACTTC.

In this sample, this clone turned up a few times. J is TRBJ1-1 and V is TRBV3-1 (or the pseudogene TRBV3-2); D is possibly TRBD1 (5 bases). The ends were cut back, 4 bases at V and 1 base at J, with 7 bases in the middle. The CDR3 spans 13 residues. Germline CDR1 reads LGHDT; CDR2 reads YNNKEL (reference sequence). The CDR3 sequence: CASSLQGNTEAFF. The CDR3 nucleotides read TGTGCCAGCAGCCTTCAGGGGAACACTGAAGCTTTCTTT.